A selection of T cell receptor beta chains follows, all from one sample in a study of T cells in tumors after PD-1 blockade. Data came from immunoSEQ multiplex PCR; TCRdb stores just in-frame clones and leaves some out. Of 50,000 to 75,000 clones in the sample, about 74% were seen once. The sample was PBMCs, taken after anti-PD-1 treatment. The receptor source for this set is a human donor with basal cell carcinoma. CDR3s include the opening cysteine and the closing phenylalanine or tryptophan. Each record gives: clone size, V gene, J gene, D gene, CDR3 DNA, CDR3 protein. A D gene is named only where the DNA matches it firmly. Size tells how often a clone was seen (once, few, many) or the class of an expanded clone, and some rows leave it out.

clone_size: .; v_call: TRBV3-1/TRBV3-2; j_call: TRBJ2-2; d_call: .; cdr3_nt: TGTGCCAGCAGCCTAGCCTACCTGCAGGGGACAAACACCGGGGAGCTGTTTTTT; cdr3_aa: CASSLAYLQGTNTGELFF
clone_size: .; v_call: TRBV5-4; j_call: TRBJ1-1; d_call: .; cdr3_nt: TGTGCCAGCAGCTTGCAGGGGAGAACGGCTGAAGCTTTCTTT; cdr3_aa: CASSLQGRTAEAFF
clone_size: .; v_call: TRBV11-1; j_call: TRBJ1-1; d_call: .; cdr3_nt: TGTGCCAGCAGCTTATATGGATCGGCTTTCTTT; cdr3_aa: CASSLYGSAFF
clone_size: few; v_call: TRBV19; j_call: TRBJ1-2; d_call: .; cdr3_nt: TGTGCCTCCCGGGGAGGGAGCTATGGCTACACCTTC; cdr3_aa: CASRGGSYGYTF
clone_size: .; v_call: TRBV5-5; j_call: TRBJ2-4; d_call: .; cdr3_nt: TGTGCCAGCAGCTTGACGGGAATTGGCAGCCTAGCCAAAAACATTCAGTACTTC; cdr3_aa: CASSLTGIGSLAKNIQYF
clone_size: .; v_call: TRBV4-1; j_call: TRBJ1-1; d_call: .; cdr3_nt: TGCGCCAGCAGCCAAGAAGCGACAGGAGACACTGAAGCTTTCTTT; cdr3_aa: CASSQEATGDTEAFF
clone_size: .; v_call: TRBV3-1/TRBV3-2; j_call: TRBJ2-5; d_call: .; cdr3_nt: TGTGCCAGCAGCCAAGGAGGGGTTGGGGTCCAGTACTTC; cdr3_aa: CASSQGGVGVQYF
clone_size: .; v_call: TRBV27; j_call: TRBJ2-2; d_call: TRBD1; cdr3_nt: TGTGCCAGCAGTTTAACGACAGGGGTTGGGGAGCTGTTTTTT; cdr3_aa: CASSLTTGVGELFF
clone_size: .; v_call: TRBV2; j_call: TRBJ2-1; d_call: TRBD1; cdr3_nt: TGTGCCAGCAGTGAAACAGGGGGCGTCTACAATGAGCAGTTCTTC; cdr3_aa: CASSETGGVYNEQFF
clone_size: .; v_call: TRBV2; j_call: TRBJ1-1; d_call: .; cdr3_nt: TGTGCCAGCAGTGGGATGAACACTGAAGCTTTCTTT; cdr3_aa: CASSGMNTEAFF
clone_size: .; v_call: TRBV6-5; j_call: TRBJ2-2; d_call: .; cdr3_nt: TGTGCCAGCAGTTACGACCGAAGGGGAGGGGAGCTGTTTTTT; cdr3_aa: CASSYDRRGGELFF
clone_size: .; v_call: TRBV4-1; j_call: TRBJ1-1; d_call: .; cdr3_nt: TGCGCCAGCAGCCAAGAGTCAGATAACACTGAAGCTTTCTTT; cdr3_aa: CASSQESDNTEAFF
clone_size: once; v_call: TRBV3-1/TRBV3-2; j_call: TRBJ1-3; d_call: TRBD1; cdr3_nt: TGTGCCAGCAGGCGGGACAGGAGGGGAAACACCATATATTTT; cdr3_aa: CASRRDRRGNTIYF
clone_size: few; v_call: TRBV7-9; j_call: TRBJ1-5; d_call: TRBD1; cdr3_nt: TGTGCCAGCAGCGGGCAGGGGGCAGGAAGCAATCAGCCCCAGCATTTT; cdr3_aa: CASSGQGAGSNQPQHF
clone_size: few; v_call: TRBV28; j_call: TRBJ2-1; d_call: TRBD2; cdr3_nt: TGTGCCAGCAGTTTGTTTCTCGCCAGCGGGGGGCCGGACTCCTACAATGAGCAGTTCTTC; cdr3_aa: CASSLFLASGGPDSYNEQFF
clone_size: .; v_call: TRBV5-5; j_call: TRBJ2-6; d_call: TRBD1; cdr3_nt: TGTGCCAGCAGCTTGGACTGGGACAGGGGCAACGTCCTGACTTTC; cdr3_aa: CASSLDWDRGNVLTF
clone_size: .; v_call: TRBV2; j_call: TRBJ2-5; d_call: TRBD1; cdr3_nt: TGTGCCAGCAGGGAGGACAGGGTCCAAGAGACCCAGTACTTC; cdr3_aa: CASREDRVQETQYF
clone_size: .; v_call: TRBV2; j_call: TRBJ2-2; d_call: .; cdr3_nt: TGTGCCAGCAGTCGGACTGACGGGGAGCTGTTTTTT; cdr3_aa: CASSRTDGELFF
clone_size: .; v_call: TRBV7-9; j_call: TRBJ2-3; d_call: .; cdr3_nt: TGTGCCAGCAGCTTAGGGTCGGGACAAAGCACAGATACGCAGTATTTT; cdr3_aa: CASSLGSGQSTDTQYF
clone_size: .; v_call: TRBV7-2; j_call: TRBJ1-6; d_call: .; cdr3_nt: TGTGCCAGCACCGCAACCGGGACCTATCCTTTTTCACCCCTCCACTTT; cdr3_aa: CASTATGTYPFSPLHF
clone_size: .; v_call: TRBV25-1; j_call: TRBJ1-2; d_call: .; cdr3_nt: TGTGCCAGCAGTGAAGGGGGGCTAGACTATGGCTACACCTTC; cdr3_aa: CASSEGGLDYGYTF
clone_size: once; v_call: TRBV30; j_call: TRBJ1-2; d_call: .; cdr3_nt: TGTGCCTGGAGTGCAACTAGGACAGACAACTATGGCTACACCTTC; cdr3_aa: CAWSATRTDNYGYTF
clone_size: .; v_call: TRBV10-3; j_call: TRBJ2-2; d_call: .; cdr3_nt: TGTGCCACTGTCAGGTGGAGGAACACCGGGGAGCTGTTTTTT; cdr3_aa: CATVRWRNTGELFF
clone_size: .; v_call: TRBV3-1/TRBV3-2; j_call: TRBJ2-2; d_call: .; cdr3_nt: TGTGCCAGCCAAGACGAACAGGGTACCGGGGAGCTGTTTTTT; cdr3_aa: CASQDEQGTGELFF
clone_size: .; v_call: TRBV18; j_call: TRBJ2-7; d_call: .; cdr3_nt: TGTGCCAGCTCACCAGGACCTCCGTCCTACGAGCAGTACTTC; cdr3_aa: CASSPGPPSYEQYF
clone_size: .; v_call: TRBV24-1; j_call: TRBJ2-6; d_call: .; cdr3_nt: TGTGCCACCAGTGAAGGGTTGGGGGCCAACGTCCTGACTTTC; cdr3_aa: CATSEGLGANVLTF
clone_size: many; v_call: TRBV28; j_call: TRBJ1-2; d_call: .; cdr3_nt: TGTGCCAGCGTTGGGGGGAGAGATGGCTACACCTTC; cdr3_aa: CASVGGRDGYTF
clone_size: .; v_call: TRBV5-1; j_call: TRBJ1-2; d_call: TRBD1; cdr3_nt: TGCGCCAGCAGCCCATCAGGGGGCGCCGGCTATGGCTACACCTTC; cdr3_aa: CASSPSGGAGYGYTF
clone_size: .; v_call: TRBV27; j_call: TRBJ1-4; d_call: .; cdr3_nt: TGTGCCAGCAGCCACGCGGGGCCAGGGGCAACTAATGAAAAACTGTTTTTT; cdr3_aa: CASSHAGPGATNEKLFF
clone_size: .; v_call: TRBV7-2; j_call: TRBJ2-7; d_call: TRBD2; cdr3_nt: TGTGCCAGCAGCTTTACTAGCGGGGGTAGTTACGAGCAGTACTTC; cdr3_aa: CASSFTSGGSYEQYF
clone_size: .; v_call: TRBV19; j_call: TRBJ2-1; d_call: .; cdr3_nt: TGTGCCAGTAGTATTACGAGGGGGGCGGGTAATGAGCAGTTCTTC; cdr3_aa: CASSITRGAGNEQFF
clone_size: .; v_call: TRBV5-8; j_call: TRBJ2-2; d_call: .; cdr3_nt: TGTGCCAGCAGCTTAGGAGACAGCTTCACCGGGGAGCTGTTTTTT; cdr3_aa: CASSLGDSFTGELFF
clone_size: .; v_call: TRBV5-8; j_call: TRBJ2-1; d_call: .; cdr3_nt: TGTGCCAGCAGCTTGATGGGGGCCATCATCTACAATGAGCAGTTCTTC; cdr3_aa: CASSLMGAIIYNEQFF
clone_size: few; v_call: TRBV29-1; j_call: TRBJ1-4; d_call: .; cdr3_nt: TGCAGCGCCGGGACTTATAATGAAAAACTGTTTTTT; cdr3_aa: CSAGTYNEKLFF
clone_size: .; v_call: TRBV25-1; j_call: TRBJ2-3; d_call: .; cdr3_nt: TGTGCCAGCAGTGAATATTTCCAGATTAGCGATACGCAGTATTTT; cdr3_aa: CASSEYFQISDTQYF
clone_size: .; v_call: TRBV2; j_call: TRBJ2-5; d_call: .; cdr3_nt: TGTGCCAGCAGCCGAACCGGGATAGAGACCCAGTACTTC; cdr3_aa: CASSRTGIETQYF